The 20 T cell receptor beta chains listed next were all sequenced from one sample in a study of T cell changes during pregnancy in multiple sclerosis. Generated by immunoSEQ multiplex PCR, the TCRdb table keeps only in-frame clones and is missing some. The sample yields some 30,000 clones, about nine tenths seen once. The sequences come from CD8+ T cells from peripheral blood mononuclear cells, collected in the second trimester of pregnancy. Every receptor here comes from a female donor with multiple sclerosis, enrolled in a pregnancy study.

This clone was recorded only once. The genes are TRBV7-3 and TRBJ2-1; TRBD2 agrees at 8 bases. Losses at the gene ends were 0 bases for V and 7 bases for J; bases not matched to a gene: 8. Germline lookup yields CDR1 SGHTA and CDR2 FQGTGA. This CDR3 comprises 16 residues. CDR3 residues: CASSLTSGGAVNEQFF. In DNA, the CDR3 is TGTGCCAGCAGCTTAACGTCCGGGGGGGCCGTGAATGAGCAGTTCTTC.

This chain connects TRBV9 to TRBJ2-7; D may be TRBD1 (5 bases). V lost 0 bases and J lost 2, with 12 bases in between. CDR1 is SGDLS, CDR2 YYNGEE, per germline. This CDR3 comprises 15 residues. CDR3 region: CASSVGQWGTYEQYF. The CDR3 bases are TGTGCCAGCAGCGTAGGTCAGTGGGGCACCTACGAGCAGTACTTC.

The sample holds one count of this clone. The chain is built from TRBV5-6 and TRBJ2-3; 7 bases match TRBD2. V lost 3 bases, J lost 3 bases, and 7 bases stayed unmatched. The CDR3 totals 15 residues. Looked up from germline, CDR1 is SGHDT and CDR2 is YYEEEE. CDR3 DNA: TGTGCCAGCAGCTACGGAGCGGGGACTACAGATACGCAGTATTTT. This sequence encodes CASSYGAGTTDTQYF.

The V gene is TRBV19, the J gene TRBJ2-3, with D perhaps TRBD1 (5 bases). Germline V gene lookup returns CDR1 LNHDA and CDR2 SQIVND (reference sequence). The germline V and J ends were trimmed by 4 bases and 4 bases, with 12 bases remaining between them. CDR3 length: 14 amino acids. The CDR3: CASSRAWGADTQYF. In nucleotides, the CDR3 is TGTGCCAGTAGTAGGGCTTGGGGCGCAGATACGCAGTATTTT.

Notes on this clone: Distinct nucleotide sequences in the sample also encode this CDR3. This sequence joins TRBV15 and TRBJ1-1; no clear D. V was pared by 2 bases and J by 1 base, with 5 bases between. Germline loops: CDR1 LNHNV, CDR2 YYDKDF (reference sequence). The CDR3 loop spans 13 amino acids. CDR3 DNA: TGTGCCACCAGCAGAACAGAGAACACTGAAGCTTTCTTT. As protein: CATSRTENTEAFF.

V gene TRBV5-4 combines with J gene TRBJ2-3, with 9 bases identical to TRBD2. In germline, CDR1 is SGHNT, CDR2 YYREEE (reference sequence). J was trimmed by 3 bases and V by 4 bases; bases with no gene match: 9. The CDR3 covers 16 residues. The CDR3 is CASSPVGRGGTDTQYF. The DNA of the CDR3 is TGTGCCAGCAGCCCGGTAGGGCGGGGGGGGACAGATACGCAGTATTTT.

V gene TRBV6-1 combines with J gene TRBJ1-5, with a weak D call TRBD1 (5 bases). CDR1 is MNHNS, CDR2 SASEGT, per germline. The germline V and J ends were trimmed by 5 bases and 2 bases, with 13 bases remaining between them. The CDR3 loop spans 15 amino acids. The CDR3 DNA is TGTGCCAGCAGTTCCCGGGGGTTCGGCAATCAGCCCCAGCATTTT. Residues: CASSSRGFGNQPQHF.

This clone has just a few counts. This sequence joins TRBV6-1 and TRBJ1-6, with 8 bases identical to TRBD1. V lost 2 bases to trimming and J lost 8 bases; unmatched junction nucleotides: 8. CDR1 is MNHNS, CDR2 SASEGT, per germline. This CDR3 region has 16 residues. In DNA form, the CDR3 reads TGTGCCAGCAGTGAACCTCCCGGACAGGGACATTCACCCCTCCACTTT. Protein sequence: CASSEPPGQGHSPLHF.

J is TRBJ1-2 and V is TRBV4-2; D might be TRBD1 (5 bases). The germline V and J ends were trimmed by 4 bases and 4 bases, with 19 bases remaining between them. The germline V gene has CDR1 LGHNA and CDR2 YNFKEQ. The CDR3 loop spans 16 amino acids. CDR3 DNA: TGTGCCAGCAGCCCTAGCTTGGGGGGGAGCCTCTATGGCTACACCTTC. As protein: CASSPSLGGSLYGYTF.

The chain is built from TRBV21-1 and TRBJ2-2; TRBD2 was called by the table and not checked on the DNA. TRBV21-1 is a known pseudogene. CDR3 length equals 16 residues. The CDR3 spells CASSPRGGLNTGELFF. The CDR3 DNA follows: TGTGCCAGCAGCCCGCGTGGGGGGTTGAACACCGGGGAGCTGTTTTTT.

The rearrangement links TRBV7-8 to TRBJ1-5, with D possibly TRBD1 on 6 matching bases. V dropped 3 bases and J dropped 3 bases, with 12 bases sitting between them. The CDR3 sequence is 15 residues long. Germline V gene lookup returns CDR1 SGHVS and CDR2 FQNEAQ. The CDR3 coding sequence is TGTGCCAGCAGCTTCACGCAGGGGATCAATCAGCCCCAGCATTTT. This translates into CASSFTQGINQPQHF.

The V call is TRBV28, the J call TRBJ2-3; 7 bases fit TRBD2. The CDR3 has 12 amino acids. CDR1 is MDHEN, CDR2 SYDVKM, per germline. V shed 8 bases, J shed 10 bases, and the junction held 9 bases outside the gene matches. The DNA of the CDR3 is TGTGCCAGCGGTCCTAGACGGGAGGCGCAGTATTTT. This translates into CASGPRREAQYF.

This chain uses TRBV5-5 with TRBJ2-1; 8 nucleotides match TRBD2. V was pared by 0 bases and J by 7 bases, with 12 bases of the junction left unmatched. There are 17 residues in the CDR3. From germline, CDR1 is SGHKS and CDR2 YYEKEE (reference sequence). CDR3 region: CASSLEVDGGARNEQFF. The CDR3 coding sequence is TGTGCCAGCAGCTTGGAGGTTGACGGGGGGGCCAGGAATGAGCAGTTCTTC. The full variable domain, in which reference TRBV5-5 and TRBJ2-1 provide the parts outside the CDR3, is DAGVTQSPTHLIKTRGQQVTLRCSPISGHKSVSWYQQVLGQGPQFIFQYYEKEERGRGNFPDRFSARQFPNYSSELNVNALLLGDSALYLCASSLEVDGGARNEQFFGPGTRLTVL.

CDR3 protein: CASSPEGGYEQYF. The CDR3 nucleotides are TGTGCCAGCAGCCCAGAGGGCGGCTACGAGCAGTACTTC. The V call is TRBV13, the J call TRBJ2-7; possible D gene TRBD2, 5 bases. CDR3 length equals 13 residues. Germline CDR1 PRHDT, CDR2 FYEKMQ (reference sequence). The germline V and J ends were trimmed by 5 bases and 3 bases, with 11 bases remaining between them. Full variable domain (outside the CDR3, taken from reference TRBV13 and TRBJ2-7): AAGVIQSPRHLIKEKRETATLKCYPIPRHDTVYWYQQGPGQDPQFLISFYEKMQSDKGSIPDRFSAQQFSDYHSELNMSSLELGDSALYFCASSPEGGYEQYFGPGTRLTVT.

The CDR3 loop is CASSLSHRGSVEQYF. The CDR3 DNA reads TGTGCCAGCAGCTTAAGTCACAGGGGGAGTGTCGAGCAGTACTTC. This chain uses TRBV7-9 with TRBJ2-7; 8 nucleotides line up with TRBD1. Germline V lookup: CDR1 SEHNR, CDR2 FQNEAQ (reference sequence). V lost 2 bases and J lost 6; bases outside the gene matches: 9. This CDR3 spans 15 amino acids.

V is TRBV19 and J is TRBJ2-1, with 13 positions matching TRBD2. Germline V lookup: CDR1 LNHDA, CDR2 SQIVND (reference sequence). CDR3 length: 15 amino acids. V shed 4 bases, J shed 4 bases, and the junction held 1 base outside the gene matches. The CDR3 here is CASSRLAGGYNEQFF. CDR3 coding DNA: TGTGCCAGTAGTAGACTAGCGGGGGGTTACAATGAGCAGTTCTTC.

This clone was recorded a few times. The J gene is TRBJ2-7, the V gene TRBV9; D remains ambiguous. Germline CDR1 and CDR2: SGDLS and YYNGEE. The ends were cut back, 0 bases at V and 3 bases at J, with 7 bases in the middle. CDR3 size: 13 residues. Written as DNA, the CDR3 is TGTGCCAGCAGCGTAGCCCAGGACTACGAGCAGTACTTC. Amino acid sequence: CASSVAQDYEQYF.

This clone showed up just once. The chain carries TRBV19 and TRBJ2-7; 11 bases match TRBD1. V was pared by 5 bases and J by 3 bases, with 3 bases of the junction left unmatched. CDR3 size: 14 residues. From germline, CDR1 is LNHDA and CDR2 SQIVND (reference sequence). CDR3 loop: CASSQGTGGYEQYF. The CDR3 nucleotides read TGTGCCAGTAGTCAAGGGACAGGGGGCTACGAGCAGTACTTC.

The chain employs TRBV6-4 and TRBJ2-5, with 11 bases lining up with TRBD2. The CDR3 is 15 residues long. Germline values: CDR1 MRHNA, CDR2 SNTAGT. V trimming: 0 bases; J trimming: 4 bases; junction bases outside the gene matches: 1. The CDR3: CASSDSSGGAETQYF. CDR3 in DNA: TGTGCCAGCAGTGACTCTAGCGGGGGGGCAGAGACCCAGTACTTC.

The CDR3 is CASSFGKNTEAFF. The CDR3 coding sequence is TGTGCCAGCAGTTTCGGGAAAAACACTGAAGCTTTCTTT. This sequence joins TRBV27 and TRBJ1-1; D is ambiguous. The CDR3 covers 13 residues. V was shortened by 3 bases and J by 2 bases, with 7 bases between the two germline ends. CDR1 and CDR2 from the germline V gene are MNHEY and SMNVEV (reference sequence).